These 3 T cell receptor beta chains were sequenced from one sample in a study of shared clonotypes between healthy human individuals. Clones were read by immunoSEQ multiplex PCR, and TCRdb kept only the in-frame ones, dropping some. The sample carries some 800,000 clones, nearly 95% recorded once. CD45RO-negative, CCR7-selected cells formed the naive CD8 fraction, which excluded terminally differentiated effector memory CD45RA+ cells. Sequenced material: naive CD8+ T cells sorted from blood. The source of these receptors is a man in his thirties or forties in good health.

This clone was recorded once. This rearrangement joins TRBV11-2 to TRBJ1-5; TRBD1 is a possible D gene (6 bases). V dropped 5 bases and J dropped 3 bases, with 11 bases sitting between them. The germline CDR1 and CDR2 sequences are SGHAT and FQNNGV. This CDR3 region has 14 residues. As DNA, the CDR3 is TGTGCCAGCAGCAGAACAGGGAACAATCAGCCCCAGCATTTT. Its protein product is CASSRTGNNQPQHF. The complete variable domain, with remaining parts taken from reference TRBV11-2 and TRBJ1-5, reads EAGVAQSPRYKIIEKRQSVAFWCNPISGHATLYWYQQILGQGPKLLIQFQNNGVVDDSQLPKDRFSAERLKGVDSTLKIQPAKLEDSAVYLCASSRTGNNQPQHFGDGTRLSIL.

The genes are TRBV27 and TRBJ2-4, with D perhaps TRBD1 (5 bases). CDR3 length: 18 residues. Germline V CDR1 and CDR2: MNHEY, SMNVEV (reference sequence). Trimming removed 3 bases from V and 0 bases from J, with 18 bases in between. This CDR3 is CASSLVGRKQGAKNIQYF. Here the CDR3 DNA reads TGTGCCAGCAGTTTGGTAGGCCGCAAGCAGGGAGCCAAAAACATTCAGTACTTC.

The chain is built from TRBV9 and TRBJ2-1; D perhaps matches TRBD1 (5 bases). The V end lost 3 bases, the J end lost 7 bases, and 8 bases lay between the germline ends. The CDR3 contains 12 residues. Germline V gene sequence: CDR1 SGDLS, CDR2 YYNGEE. CDR3 nucleotides: TGTGCCAGCAGCGCAGGGATGAATGAGCAGTTCTTC. It specifies CASSAGMNEQFF.